This T cell receptor beta chain was identified during a study of beta chain features in type 1 diabetes. Study findings and constraints: The question left open here concerned HLA type influencing TCRB rearrangement. Shortening that was moderate but significant affected the TCRB CDR3s of Type 1 diabetes patients in all four CD4+ subsets.

This clone was recorded many times. Its antigen is not known. Isolated RNA was reverse transcribed in full, so expressed TCRB transcripts were sequenced. Some clones are missing from TCRdb's copy, which holds only in-frame ones; the method was immunoSEQ multiplex PCR. The table records around 300,000 clones, 9.5% to 11% of them present only once. V lost 3 bases to trimming and J lost 15 bases; unmatched junction nucleotides: 8. The CDR3 consists of 12 residues. The specimen was naive CD4+ T cells from blood. This TCR was recovered from a woman aged 30 to 39 in good health. This chain connects TRBV23-1 to TRBJ2-3; 8 bases map to TRBD2. TRBV23-1 is recorded as an ORF, its role being uncertain. CDR3 DNA sequence: TGCGCCAGCAGTCATCCCCGGGGGGGGCGCTATTTT. It yields the protein CASSHPRGGRYF.